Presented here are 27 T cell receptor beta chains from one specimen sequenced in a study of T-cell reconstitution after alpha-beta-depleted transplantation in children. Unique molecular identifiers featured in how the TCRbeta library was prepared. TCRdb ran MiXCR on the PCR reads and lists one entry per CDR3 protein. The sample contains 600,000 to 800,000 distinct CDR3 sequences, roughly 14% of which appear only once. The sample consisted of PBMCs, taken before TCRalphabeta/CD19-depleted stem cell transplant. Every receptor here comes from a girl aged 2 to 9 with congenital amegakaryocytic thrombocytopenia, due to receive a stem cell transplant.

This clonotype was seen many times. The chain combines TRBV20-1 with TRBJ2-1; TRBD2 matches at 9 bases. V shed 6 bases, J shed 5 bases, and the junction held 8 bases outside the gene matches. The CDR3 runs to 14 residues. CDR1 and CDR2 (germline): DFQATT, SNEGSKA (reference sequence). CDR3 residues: CSAMTSGLDNEQFF. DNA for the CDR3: TGCAGTGCCATGACTAGCGGACTAGACAATGAGCAGTTCTTC.

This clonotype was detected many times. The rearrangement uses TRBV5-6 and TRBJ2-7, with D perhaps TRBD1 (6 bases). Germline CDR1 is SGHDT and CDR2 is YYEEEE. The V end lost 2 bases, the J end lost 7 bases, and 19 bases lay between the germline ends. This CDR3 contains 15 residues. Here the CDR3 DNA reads TGTGCCAGCAGCTTTCTGACAGGACCTCCGGGGGAGCAGTACTTC. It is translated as CASSFLTGPPGEQYF.

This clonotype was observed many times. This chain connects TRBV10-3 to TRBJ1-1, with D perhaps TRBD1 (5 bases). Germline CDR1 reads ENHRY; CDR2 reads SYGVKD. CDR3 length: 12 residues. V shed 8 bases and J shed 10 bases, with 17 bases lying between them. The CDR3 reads CAIGKGEEGAFF. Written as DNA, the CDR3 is TGTGCCATCGGAAAAGGGGAGGAAGGAGCTTTCTTT.

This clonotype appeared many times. The DNA for the CDR3 is TGTGCCATCAGTGAACGGCGGGAGGGCCGCGAGCAGTACTTC. Protein sequence: CAISERREGREQYF. The genes are TRBV10-3 and TRBJ2-7, with 9 bases matching TRBD2. The CDR3 consists of 14 residues. Germline V gives CDR1 ENHRY, CDR2 SYGVKD. V lost 3 bases and J lost 6; bases outside the gene matches: 6.

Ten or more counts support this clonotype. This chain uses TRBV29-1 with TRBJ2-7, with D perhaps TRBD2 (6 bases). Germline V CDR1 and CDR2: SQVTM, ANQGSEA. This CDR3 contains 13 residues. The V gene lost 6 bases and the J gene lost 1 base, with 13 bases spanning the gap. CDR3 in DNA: TGCAGCGTCGGGGGTGCCGGGTCCTACGAGCAGTACTTC. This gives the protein CSVGGAGSYEQYF.

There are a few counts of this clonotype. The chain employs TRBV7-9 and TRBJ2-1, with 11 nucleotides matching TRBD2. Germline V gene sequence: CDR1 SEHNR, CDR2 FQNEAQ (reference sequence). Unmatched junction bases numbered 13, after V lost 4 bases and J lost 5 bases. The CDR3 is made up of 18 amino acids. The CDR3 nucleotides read TGTGCCAGCAGCTCGATCCCCGGGGGGACTAGCGGAGACAATGAGCAGTTCTTC. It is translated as CASSSIPGGTSGDNEQFF.

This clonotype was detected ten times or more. DNA for the CDR3: TGTGCCAGCAGCCTAGCGGAGCAAGAGACCCAGTACTTC. Protein sequence: CASSLAEQETQYF. This chain connects TRBV28 to TRBJ2-5; 7 bases line up with TRBD2. Trimming took 6 bases from V and 2 from J; bases not matched to a gene: 3. The V gene's germline CDR1 is MDHEN and CDR2 SYDVKM. The CDR3 is 13 residues long.

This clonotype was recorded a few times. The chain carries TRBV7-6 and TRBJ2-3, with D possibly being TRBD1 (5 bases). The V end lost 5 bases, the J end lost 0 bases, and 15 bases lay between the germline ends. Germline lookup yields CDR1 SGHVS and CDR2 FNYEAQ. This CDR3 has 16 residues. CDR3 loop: CASSPRTQTSTDTQYF. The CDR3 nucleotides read TGTGCCAGCAGCCCTAGGACACAGACTAGCACAGATACGCAGTATTTT.

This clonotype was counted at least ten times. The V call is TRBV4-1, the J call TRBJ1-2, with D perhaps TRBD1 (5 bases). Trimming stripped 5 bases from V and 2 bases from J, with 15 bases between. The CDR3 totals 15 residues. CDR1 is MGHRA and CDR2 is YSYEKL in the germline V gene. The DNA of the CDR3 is TGCGCCAGCAGCTTGACGACGAGGGGAAACTATGGCTACACCTTC. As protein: CASSLTTRGNYGYTF.

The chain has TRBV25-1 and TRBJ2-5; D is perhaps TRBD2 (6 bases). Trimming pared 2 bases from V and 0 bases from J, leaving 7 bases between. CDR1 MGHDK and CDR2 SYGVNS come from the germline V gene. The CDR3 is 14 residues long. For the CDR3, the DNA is TGTGCCAGCAGTGAACCGGGGGACCAAGAGACCCAGTACTTC. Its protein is CASSEPGDQETQYF. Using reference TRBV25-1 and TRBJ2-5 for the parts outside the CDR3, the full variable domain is EADIYQTPRYLVIGTGKKITLECSQTMGHDKMYWYQQDPGMELHLIHYSYGVNSTEKGDLSSESTVSRIRTEHFPLTLESARPSHTSQYLCASSEPGDQETQYFGPGTRLLVL.

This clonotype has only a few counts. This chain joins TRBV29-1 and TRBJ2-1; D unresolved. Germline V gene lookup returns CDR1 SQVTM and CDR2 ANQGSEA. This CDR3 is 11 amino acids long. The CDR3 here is CTIGPDNEQFF. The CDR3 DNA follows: TGCACTATCGGGCCGGACAATGAGCAGTTCTTC.

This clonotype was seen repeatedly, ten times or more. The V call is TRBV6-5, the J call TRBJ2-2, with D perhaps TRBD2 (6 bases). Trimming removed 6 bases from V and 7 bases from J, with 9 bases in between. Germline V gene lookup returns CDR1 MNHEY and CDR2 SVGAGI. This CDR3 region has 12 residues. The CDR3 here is CASRRGIGELFF. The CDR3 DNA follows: TGTGCCAGCAGGCGGGGCATCGGGGAGCTGTTTTTT.

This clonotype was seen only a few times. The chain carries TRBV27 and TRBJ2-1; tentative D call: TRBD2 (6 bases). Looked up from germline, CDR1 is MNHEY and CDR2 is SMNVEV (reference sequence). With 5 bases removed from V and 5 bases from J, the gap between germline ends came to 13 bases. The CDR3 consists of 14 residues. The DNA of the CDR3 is TGTGCCAGCAGTCGGAGGGAGACCAACAATGAGCAGTTCTTC. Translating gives CASSRRETNNEQFF.

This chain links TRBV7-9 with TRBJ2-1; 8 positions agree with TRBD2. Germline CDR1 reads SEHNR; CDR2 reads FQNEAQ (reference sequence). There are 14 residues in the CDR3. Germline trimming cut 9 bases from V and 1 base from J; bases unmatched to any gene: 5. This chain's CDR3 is CASLRGGSYNEQFF. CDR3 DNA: TGTGCCAGTCTCCGGGGGGGATCCTACAATGAGCAGTTCTTC.

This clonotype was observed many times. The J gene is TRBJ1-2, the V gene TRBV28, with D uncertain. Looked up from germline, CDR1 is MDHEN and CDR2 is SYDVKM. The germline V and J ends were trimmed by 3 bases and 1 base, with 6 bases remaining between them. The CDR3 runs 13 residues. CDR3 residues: CASSFSLNYGYTF. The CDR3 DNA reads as TGTGCCAGCAGTTTCTCTCTTAACTATGGCTACACCTTC.

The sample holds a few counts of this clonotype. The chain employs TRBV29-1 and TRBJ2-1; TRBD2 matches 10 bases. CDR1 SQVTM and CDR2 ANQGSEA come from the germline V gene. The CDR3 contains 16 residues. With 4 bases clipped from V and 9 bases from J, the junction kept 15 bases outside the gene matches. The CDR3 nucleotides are TGCAGCGTTGGACCAGGTGGGCTAGCGGGAGAGGTTGAGCAGTTCTTC. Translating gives CSVGPGGLAGEVEQFF.

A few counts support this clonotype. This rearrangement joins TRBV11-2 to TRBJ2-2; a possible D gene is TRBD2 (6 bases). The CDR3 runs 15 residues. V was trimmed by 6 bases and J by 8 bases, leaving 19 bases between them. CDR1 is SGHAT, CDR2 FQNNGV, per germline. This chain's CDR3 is CASSRYLAPRGELFF. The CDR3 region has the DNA TGTGCCAGCAGTCGTTATCTAGCGCCTCGGGGGGAGCTGTTTTTT.

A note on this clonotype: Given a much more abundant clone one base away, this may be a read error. The chain's CDR3 is CASSLAESATNYGDTF. The CDR3 bases are TGCGCCAGCAGTTTGGCAGAGTCAGCAACTAACTATGGCGACACCTTC. The rearrangement links TRBV5-1 to TRBJ1-2; D not resolved. CDR1 is SGHRS and CDR2 is YFSETQ in the germline V gene. The CDR3 covers 16 residues.

CDR3 coding DNA: TGTGCCAGCAGCCCGCGGCGACAGGGACTAGAGACCCAGTACTTC. Its translation: CASSPRRQGLETQYF. This chain links TRBV7-9 with TRBJ2-5, with D maybe TRBD1 (7 bases). The CDR3 runs to 15 residues. CDR1 SEHNR and CDR2 FQNEAQ come from the germline V gene (reference sequence). V shed 5 bases and J shed 4 bases, with 17 bases lying between them.

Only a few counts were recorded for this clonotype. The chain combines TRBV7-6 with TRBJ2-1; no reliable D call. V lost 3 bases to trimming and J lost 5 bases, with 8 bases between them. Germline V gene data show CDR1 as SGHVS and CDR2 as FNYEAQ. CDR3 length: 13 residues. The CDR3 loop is CASSFEANNEQFF. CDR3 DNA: TGTGCCAGCAGCTTTGAAGCAAACAATGAGCAGTTCTTC.

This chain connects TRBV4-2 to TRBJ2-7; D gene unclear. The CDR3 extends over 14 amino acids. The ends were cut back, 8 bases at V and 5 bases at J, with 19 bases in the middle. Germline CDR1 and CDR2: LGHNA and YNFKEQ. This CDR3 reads CASGIGVWSDEQYF. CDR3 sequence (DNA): TGTGCCAGCGGGATTGGAGTATGGTCGGACGAGCAGTACTTC.

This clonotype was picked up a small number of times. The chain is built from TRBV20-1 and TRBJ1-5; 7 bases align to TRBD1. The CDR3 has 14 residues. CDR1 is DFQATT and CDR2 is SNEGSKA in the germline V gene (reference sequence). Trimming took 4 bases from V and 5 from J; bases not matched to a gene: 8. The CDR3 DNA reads TGCAGTGCTATCCCCAGGGGGGTGGATCAGCCCCAGCATTTT. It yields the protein CSAIPRGVDQPQHF.

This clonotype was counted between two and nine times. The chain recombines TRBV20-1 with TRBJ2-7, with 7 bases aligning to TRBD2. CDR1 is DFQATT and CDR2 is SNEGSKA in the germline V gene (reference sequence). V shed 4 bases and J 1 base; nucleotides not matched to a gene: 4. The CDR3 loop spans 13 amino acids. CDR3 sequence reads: CSATSGGSYEQYF. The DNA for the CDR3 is TGCAGTGCTACCTCCGGGGGGTCCTACGAGCAGTACTTC.

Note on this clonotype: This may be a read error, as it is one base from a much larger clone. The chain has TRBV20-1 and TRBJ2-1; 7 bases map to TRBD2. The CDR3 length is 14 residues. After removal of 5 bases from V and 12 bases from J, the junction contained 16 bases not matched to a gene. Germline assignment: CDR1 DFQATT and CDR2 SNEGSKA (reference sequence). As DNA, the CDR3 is TGCAGTGCTGCCCAAAAAGGGCTAGCGGAACCGCAGTTCTTC. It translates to CSAAQKGLAEPQFF.

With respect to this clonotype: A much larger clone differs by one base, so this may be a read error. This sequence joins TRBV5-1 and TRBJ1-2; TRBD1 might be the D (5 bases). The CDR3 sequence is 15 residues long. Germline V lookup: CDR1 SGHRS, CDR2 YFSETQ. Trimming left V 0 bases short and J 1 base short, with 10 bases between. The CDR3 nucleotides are TGCGCCAGCAGCTTGGCCAGGGATCGTAACTATGGCTACACCTTC. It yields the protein CASSLARDRNYGYTF.

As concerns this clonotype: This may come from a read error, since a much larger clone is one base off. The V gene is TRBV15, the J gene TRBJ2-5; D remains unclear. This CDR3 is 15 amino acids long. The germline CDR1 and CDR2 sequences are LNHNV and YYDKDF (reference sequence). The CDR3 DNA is TGTGCCACCAGCAGAGATCCCTCTAACCAAGAGACCCAGTGCTTC. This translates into CATSRDPSNQETQCF.

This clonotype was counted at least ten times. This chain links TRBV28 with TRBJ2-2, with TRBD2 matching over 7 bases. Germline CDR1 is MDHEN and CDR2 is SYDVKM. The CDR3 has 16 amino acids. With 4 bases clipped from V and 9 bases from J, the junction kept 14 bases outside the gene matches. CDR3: CASSSAWELAKRELFF. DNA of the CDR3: TGTGCCAGCAGTTCCGCCTGGGAACTAGCGAAAAGGGAGCTGTTTTTT. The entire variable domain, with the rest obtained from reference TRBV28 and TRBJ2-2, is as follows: DVKVTQSSRYLVKRTGEKVFLECVQDMDHENMFWYRQDPGLGLRLIYFSYDVKMKEKGDIPEGYSVSREKKERFSLILESASTNQTSMYLCASSSAWELAKRELFFGEGSRLTVL.